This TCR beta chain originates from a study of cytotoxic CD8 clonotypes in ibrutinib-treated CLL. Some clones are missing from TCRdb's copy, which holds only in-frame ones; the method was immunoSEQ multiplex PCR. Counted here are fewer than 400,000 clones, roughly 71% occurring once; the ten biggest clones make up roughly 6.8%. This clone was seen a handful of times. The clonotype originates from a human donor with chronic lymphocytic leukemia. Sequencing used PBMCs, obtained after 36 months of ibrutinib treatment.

CDR3 sequence (DNA): TGTGCCAGCAGTGCTCAGGGGGCTTCCACAGATACGCAGTATTTT. Encoded protein: CASSAQGASTDTQYF. The chain employs TRBV2 and TRBJ2-3, with TRBD1 identical over 8 bases. This CDR3 has 15 amino acids. The V gene end was trimmed by 4 bases and the J gene end by 2 bases; junction bases not matched to a gene: 5. Germline CDR1 and CDR2: SNHLY and FYNNEI. Full variable domain (rest looked up from reference TRBV2 and TRBJ2-3): EPEVTQTPSHQVTQMGQEVILRCVPISNHLYFYWYRQILGQKVEFLVSFYNNEISEKSEIFDDQFSVERPDGSNFTLKIRSTKLEDSAMYFCASSAQGASTDTQYFGPGTRLTVL.